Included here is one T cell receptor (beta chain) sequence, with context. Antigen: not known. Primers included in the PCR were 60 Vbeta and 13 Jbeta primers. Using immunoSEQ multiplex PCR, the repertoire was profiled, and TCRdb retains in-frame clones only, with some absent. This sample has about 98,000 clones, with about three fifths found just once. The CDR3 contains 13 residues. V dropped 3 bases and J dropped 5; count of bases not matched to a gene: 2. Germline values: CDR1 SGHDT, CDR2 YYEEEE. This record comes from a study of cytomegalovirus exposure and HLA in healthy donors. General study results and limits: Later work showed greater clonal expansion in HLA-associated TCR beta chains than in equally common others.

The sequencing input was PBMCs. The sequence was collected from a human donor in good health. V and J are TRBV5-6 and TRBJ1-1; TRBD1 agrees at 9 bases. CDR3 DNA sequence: TGTGCCAGCAGCTCACAGGGGGCGACTGAAGCTTTCTTT. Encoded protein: CASSSQGATEAFF.